This TCR beta chain was profiled in a study of PD-1 blockade in mismatch repair-deficient tumors. About the study: Patients had over ten mismatch repair-deficient cancer types and were previously treated and progressing. General study findings and limits: Rapid post-treatment expansion, then contraction, generally preceding radiologic response, marked tumor-resident clones.

Remarks on this clone: What it binds is unknown.

Mismatch repair deficiency was confirmed in all patients, by PCR or immunohistochemistry. Here immunoSEQ multiplex PCR was the method, and the copy in TCRdb shows in-frame clones only, minus some. This table holds some 84,000 clones, over 75% found once. This receptor was obtained from an adult with mismatch repair-deficient cancer. The sequencing used peripheral blood, collected 12 weeks after starting pembrolizumab.

This chain's CDR3 is CASSADRVHEQYF. In DNA, the CDR3 is TGTGCCAGCAGTGCGGACAGGGTCCACGAGCAGTACTTC. This chain uses TRBV2 with TRBJ2-7; 8 positions agree with TRBD1. V was clipped by 4 bases and J by 5 bases; unmatched bases: 4. This CDR3 region has 13 residues. CDR1 is SNHLY, CDR2 FYNNEI, per germline.